This T cell receptor (beta chain) was obtained from a study of T cells of healthy individuals. From the 5' RACE reads, TCRdb called clonotypes with MiXCR, one entry per CDR3 protein. Of about 53,000 distinct CDR3 sequences listed, roughly 14% were seen once; the top ten hold about 15%. This clonotype was detected only a few times. V gave up 4 bases and J gave up 4 bases; unmatched junction bases: 7. The CDR3 length is 16 residues. Looked up from germline, CDR1 is SGHTA and CDR2 is FQGNSA. The J gene is TRBJ2-2, the V gene TRBV7-2; TRBD1 agrees at 9 bases. The TCR was taken from a human donor in good health. CDR3 sequence reads: CASSSYRGRSTGELFF. CDR3 DNA: TGTGCCAGCAGCTCATACAGGGGGCGCAGCACCGGGGAGCTGTTTTTT.